A selection of T cell receptor beta chains follows, all from one sample in a study of shared clonotypes between healthy human individuals. Measured with immunoSEQ multiplex PCR; TCRdb has only the in-frame clones, and not every one. The sample shows about 2 million clones, roughly 95% of them seen only once. Material: naive CD8+ T cells sorted from blood. The receptors originated from a man aged 18 to 29 in good health. Each CDR3 is given with its conserved first and last residue. The size entry is marked missing in some rows and otherwise reads once, few, many or a size class.

clone size,V gene,J gene,CDR3 protein
-,TRBV5-4,TRBJ1-4,CASSPGTGVEKLFF
-,TRBV5-1,TRBJ2-1,CASSLDTSYNEQFF
-,TRBV15,TRBJ1-5,CATSRDFETGDRQPQHF
-,TRBV7-6,TRBJ2-7,CASSLSAGSDYEQYF
-,TRBV19,TRBJ2-7,CASSIGLFYEQYF
once,TRBV5-1,TRBJ1-1,CASSLRRQVNTEAFF
-,TRBV2,TRBJ2-7,CASSSGTGVTYEQYF
-,TRBV7-2,TRBJ2-5,CASRRDRTYQETQYF
-,TRBV19,TRBJ2-7,CASSPSPGQGTDEQYF
-,TRBV27,TRBJ2-7,CASSLRGGLGPYEQYF
-,TRBV11-2,TRBJ2-2,CASSLGLFGELFF
-,TRBV2,TRBJ2-3,CASSDPGTSGNTQYF
-,TRBV9,TRBJ2-1,CASSVAMGLALEQFF
-,TRBV2,TRBJ1-2,CASSDDDSVPNYGYTF
-,TRBV5-1,TRBJ2-5,CASSLSMAETQETQYF
-,TRBV2,TRBJ1-1,CAGTTGALNTEAFF
-,TRBV2,TRBJ2-3,CASSEATGGVTDTQYF
-,TRBV5-4,TRBJ2-3,CASSLRGDTDTQYF
-,TRBV4-1,TRBJ2-1,CASSRALLAVTYNEQFF
-,TRBV7-9,TRBJ2-3,CASSLARDRGGTDTQYF
-,TRBV9,TRBJ1-2,CASSVDEGVGYTF
once,TRBV7-8,TRBJ2-3,CASSLLGSTDTQYF
-,TRBV2,TRBJ2-7,CASRMDRGPYEQYF
-,TRBV6-1,TRBJ2-3,CASSAWSTDTQYF
-,TRBV5-6,TRBJ2-7,CASSSLLLGDSYEQYF
-,TRBV19,TRBJ2-1,CASSLGNEQFF
-,TRBV7-9,TRBJ2-7,CASTLTGQTYEQYF
-,TRBV19,TRBJ1-6,CASTPHATPGYNSPLHF
-,TRBV6-5,TRBJ2-7,CASSYPSGEQYF
once,TRBV5-1,TRBJ1-2,CASSFTQGTVYGYTF
-,TRBV7-9,TRBJ2-1,CASFNSYNEQFF
-,TRBV4-1,TRBJ1-3,CASSQERGGNTIYF
-,TRBV5-4,TRBJ2-1,CASSSLGTEQFF
-,TRBV19,TRBJ2-7,CASSILGDTSYEQYF
-,TRBV25-1,TRBJ2-3,CASSLMGTDTQYF
-,TRBV6-5,TRBJ1-2,CASSYGGRDYGYTF
-,TRBV11-2,TRBJ2-7,CASSSGDSYEQYF
once,TRBV2,TRBJ1-2,CASSDRGVNYGYTF
-,TRBV7-9,TRBJ2-3,CASSPTSTQYF
-,TRBV9,TRBJ2-7,CASSVGGSPREQYF
-,TRBV9,TRBJ2-7,CASSVGVSGRYEQYF
-,TRBV9,TRBJ2-7,CASSVAGFDEQYF
once,TRBV6-5,TRBJ1-2,CASSPGTGGYTF